Below, 27 T cell receptor beta chains from the same sample are listed, as sequenced in a study of cytomegalovirus exposure and HLA in healthy donors. Use of 60 Vbeta and 13 Jbeta primers characterized the PCR. Clones were sequenced by immunoSEQ multiplex PCR, and TCRdb holds only the in-frame ones, with some missing. This sample yields 110,000 or so clones, of which approximately 83% are seen a single time; 6.1% belongs to the top ten. Sequencing input: PBMCs. The receptors were gathered from a man younger than 30 in good health and CMV-seronegative.

The V call is TRBV19, the J call TRBJ2-7; 8 nucleotides agree with TRBD1. The CDR3 is 16 amino acids. J was trimmed by 5 bases and V by 5 bases; bases with no gene match: 14. From germline, CDR1 is LNHDA and CDR2 SQIVND (reference sequence). The CDR3: CASSVRRDRLDHEQYF. The CDR3, as DNA: TGTGCCAGTAGTGTAAGACGGGACAGGTTGGACCACGAGCAGTACTTC.

The genes are TRBV5-4 and TRBJ2-1, with D maybe TRBD2 (5 bases). CDR3 size: 13 residues. Germline CDR1 reads SGHNT; CDR2 reads YYREEE (reference sequence). Trimming cost V 1 base and J 10 bases, with 12 bases left between them. CDR3 bases: TGTGCCAGCAGCTTGTCGGCTAGCATGGAGCAGTTCTTC. Translated, it gives CASSLSASMEQFF.

A note on this clone: The junction does not match germline at one end; this may be a read error. The chain is built from TRBV7-9 and TRBJ2-5; 13 positions match TRBD2. The CDR3 extends over 16 amino acids. Germline lookup yields CDR1 SEHNR and CDR2 FQNEAQ (reference sequence). The CDR3 region has the DNA TGTTCCAGCAGCCCGCTGGGACTAGCGGGAATGGAGACCCAGTACTTC. Its protein product is CSSSPLGLAGMETQYF.

The chain couples TRBV6-1 to TRBJ2-5; D remains unclear. The V gene's germline CDR1 is MNHNS and CDR2 SASEGT. Trimming shortened V by 5 bases and J by 2 bases, and 3 bases separated the two germline ends. The CDR3 is 11 residues long. CDR3 protein: CASSLQETQYF. CDR3 sequence (DNA): TGTGCCAGCAGTTTACAAGAGACCCAGTACTTC.

This chain links TRBV28 with TRBJ2-7; D is undetermined. Between the trimmed V and J ends, which lost 2 bases and 2 bases, there was a span of 10 bases. The CDR3 is 14 amino acids. Germline assignment: CDR1 MDHEN and CDR2 SYDVKM. This chain's CDR3 is CASSLTDLTYEQYF. The CDR3 bases are TGTGCCAGCAGTTTAACAGACCTAACCTACGAGCAGTACTTC.

This sequence joins TRBV19 and TRBJ1-2; a possible D gene is TRBD1 (5 bases). Germline V lookup: CDR1 LNHDA, CDR2 SQIVND (reference sequence). V shed 3 bases and J shed 8 bases, with 13 bases lying between them. The CDR3 length is 13 residues. CDR3 sequence reads: CASSIVQAKGYTF. The CDR3 DNA sequence: TGTGCCAGTAGTATCGTACAGGCTAAAGGCTACACCTTC.

V is TRBV28 and J is TRBJ2-7, with a possible D match to TRBD2 (5 bases). The V and J ends lost 5 bases and 2 bases respectively, with 13 bases between them. Per the germline V gene, CDR1 is MDHEN and CDR2 is SYDVKM. This CDR3 is 14 amino acids long. The CDR3 DNA reads TGTGCCAGCAGTCGGAGCGGCCAAACCTACGAGCAGTACTTC. This codes for CASSRSGQTYEQYF.

Concerning this clone: One end of the junction does not line up with germline, which may come from a read error. CDR3 amino acids: CSSSLESGRASREQYF. The CDR3 DNA sequence: TGTTCCAGCAGCTTAGAATCCGGGAGGGCCTCCCGCGAGCAGTACTTC. The chain links TRBV7-9 to TRBJ2-7; 8 nucleotides line up with TRBD2. Germline assignment: CDR1 SEHNR and CDR2 FQNEAQ (reference sequence). The CDR3 is made up of 16 amino acids.

V and J are TRBV10-3 and TRBJ2-1; 10 bases map to TRBD2. The CDR3 loop spans 15 amino acids. V lost 2 bases to trimming and J lost 7 bases; unmatched junction nucleotides: 5. In germline, CDR1 is ENHRY, CDR2 SYGVKD. CDR3 DNA sequence: TGTGCCATCAGTGAGGGGCTAGCGGGAGTTAATGAGCAGTTCTTC. It encodes CAISEGLAGVNEQFF.

The chain links TRBV10-3 to TRBJ2-7, with a possible D match to TRBD1 (8 bases). This CDR3 has 13 amino acids. V was clipped by 8 bases and J by 5 bases, with 16 bases between them. The germline V gene has CDR1 ENHRY and CDR2 SYGVKD. CDR3: CAIRGGTGDEQYF. In DNA, the CDR3 is TGTGCCATCCGGGGAGGGACAGGAGACGAGCAGTACTTC.

The rearrangement links TRBV11-2 to TRBJ2-7, with 7 bases lining up with TRBD2. Trimming took 4 bases from V and 2 from J; bases not matched to a gene: 8. The CDR3 consists of 15 residues. The germline V gene has CDR1 SGHAT and CDR2 FQNNGV. This chain's CDR3 is CASSYPSGGTYEQYF. The CDR3 region has the DNA TGTGCCAGCAGCTACCCTAGCGGAGGGACCTACGAGCAGTACTTC.

This clone appeared a single time. This chain joins TRBV28 and TRBJ2-7, with a possible D match to TRBD1 (7 bases). This CDR3 has 16 residues. V was shortened by 7 bases and J by 3 bases, with 22 bases between the two germline ends. The germline gives CDR1 MDHEN, CDR2 SYDVKM. The CDR3 sequence is CASTSGGGTEFYEQYF. For the CDR3, the DNA is TGTGCCAGCACCTCGGGTGGCGGGACAGAGTTCTACGAGCAGTACTTC.

The V and J genes are TRBV6-5 and TRBJ1-2, with D perhaps TRBD1 (5 bases). The CDR3 has 16 residues. V was clipped by 3 bases and J by 7 bases, with 21 bases between them. Germline CDR1 is MNHEY and CDR2 is SVGAGI. CDR3 sequence reads: CASSYSLGGGVVGYTF. The DNA of the CDR3 is TGTGCCAGCAGTTATTCCCTCGGGGGAGGGGTCGTTGGCTACACCTTC.

This clone has just one count. This chain links TRBV7-3 with TRBJ2-7, with D maybe TRBD1 (5 bases). CDR1 and CDR2 from the germline V gene are SGHTA and FQGTGA. The CDR3 has 15 amino acids. Trimming removed 0 bases at V and 4 bases at J, with 13 bases between. The CDR3 sequence: CASSLTWPKGYEQYF. The CDR3 nucleotides are TGTGCCAGCAGCTTAACCTGGCCTAAGGGGTACGAGCAGTACTTC.

The rearrangement joins TRBV9 to TRBJ1-2; a possible D gene is TRBD1 (5 bases). CDR1 is SGDLS and CDR2 is YYNGEE in the germline V gene. This CDR3 comprises 14 residues. Trimming shortened V by 7 bases and J by 8 bases, and 21 bases separated the two germline ends. As DNA, the CDR3 is TGTGCCAGCGGCACCACAGGCCCCTTTCTGGGCTACACCTTC. It specifies CASGTTGPFLGYTF.

V and J are TRBV5-6 and TRBJ2-7; weak D call: TRBD1 (5 bases). The CDR3 is 14 amino acids. V gave up 0 bases and J gave up 4 bases, with 11 bases separating them. The germline V gene encodes CDR1 SGHDT and CDR2 YYEEEE. Here the CDR3 DNA reads TGTGCCAGCAGCTTGGGGCAGGGAAAATACGAGCAGTACTTC. Protein sequence: CASSLGQGKYEQYF.

The chain is built from TRBV18 and TRBJ2-7, with D possibly matching TRBD2 (6 bases). Trimming cost V 1 base and J 1 base, with 11 bases left between them. The CDR3 contains 15 residues. Germline V gene data show CDR1 as KGHSH and CDR2 as LQKENI. The CDR3 is CASSPLASDSYEQYF. In DNA, the CDR3 is TGTGCCAGCTCACCACTGGCTAGCGATTCCTACGAGCAGTACTTC.

V usage is TRBV9 and J usage is TRBJ2-7, with 8 bases identical to TRBD1. The CDR3 sequence is 17 residues long. The V gene's germline CDR1 is SGDLS and CDR2 YYNGEE. V lost 0 bases to trimming and J lost 0 bases; unmatched junction nucleotides: 8. CDR3 region: CASSVGDRTVGSYEQYF. Written as DNA, the CDR3 is TGTGCCAGCAGCGTAGGGGACAGGACGGTGGGCTCCTACGAGCAGTACTTC.

The rearrangement links TRBV11-2 to TRBJ1-4, with 11 bases lining up with TRBD1. Germline V gene lookup returns CDR1 SGHAT and CDR2 FQNNGV. The CDR3 has 15 amino acids. V was pared by 5 bases and J by 4 bases, with 3 bases of the junction left unmatched. Here the CDR3 reads CASSAGTGGNEKLFF. As DNA, the CDR3 is TGTGCCAGCAGCGCGGGGACAGGGGGTAATGAAAAACTGTTTTTT.

The rearrangement uses TRBV18 and TRBJ2-7; 7 nucleotides align to TRBD2. The CDR3 length is 15 residues. Trimming removed 2 bases from V and 7 bases from J; junction bases left unmatched: 11. Germline values: CDR1 KGHSH, CDR2 LQKENI. The CDR3, as DNA: TGTGCCAGCTCACCAAAGGGACGCGGGAGCGGAGAGCAGTACTTC. Encoded protein: CASSPKGRGSGEQYF.

About this clone itself: Its ends do not fully match the called genes, so a read error is possible. The J gene is TRBJ2-7, the V gene TRBV7-9, with D unresolved. This CDR3 has 14 residues. Germline V gene lookup returns CDR1 SEHNR and CDR2 FQNEAQ (reference sequence). CDR3 sequence (DNA): TGTTCCAGCAGCTTAGACTTGTCGAGCTACGAGCAGTACTTC. Translation: CSSSLDLSSYEQYF.

The chain is built from TRBV6-4 and TRBJ2-2; perhaps TRBD2 as D (6 bases). The CDR3 runs to 14 residues. Trimming removed 7 bases at V and 1 base at J, with 10 bases between. Germline CDR1 reads MRHNA; CDR2 reads SNTAGT. The CDR3 nucleotides read TGTGCCAGCAAGACGGGAGAGAACACCGGGGAGCTGTTTTTT. The encoded protein is CASKTGENTGELFF.

The chain has TRBV30 and TRBJ2-3; 7 bases align to TRBD2. In germline, CDR1 is GTSNPN, CDR2 SVGIG (reference sequence). Germline trimming cut 0 bases from V and 3 bases from J; bases unmatched to any gene: 6. The CDR3 length is 15 residues. CDR3 loop: CAWSVAGARTDTQYF. CDR3 coding DNA: TGTGCCTGGAGTGTGGCGGGAGCGCGAACAGATACGCAGTATTTT. The complete variable domain, with remaining parts taken from reference TRBV30 and TRBJ2-3, reads SQTIHQWPATLVQPVGSPLSLECTVEGTSNPNLYWYRQAAGRGLQLLFYSVGIGQISSEVPQNLSASRPQDRQFILSSKKLLLSDSGFYLCAWSVAGARTDTQYFGPGTRLTVL.

The genes are TRBV5-1 and TRBJ1-2; 7 bases align to TRBD1. Germline assignment: CDR1 SGHRS and CDR2 YFSETQ. The CDR3 is 11 residues long. J was trimmed by 6 bases and V by 5 bases; bases with no gene match: 1. The CDR3 protein is CASRTGNGYTF. DNA of the CDR3: TGCGCCAGCAGGACAGGGAATGGCTACACCTTC.

The V gene is TRBV5-6, the J gene TRBJ1-1, with 12 bases that match TRBD1. Germline lookup yields CDR1 SGHDT and CDR2 YYEEEE. CDR3 size: 14 residues. V shed 3 bases and J 5 bases; nucleotides not matched to a gene: 2. CDR3 region: CASSWDRGRTEAFF. The CDR3 nucleotides read TGTGCCAGCAGCTGGGACAGGGGGCGAACTGAAGCTTTCTTT. The variable domain in full, completed from reference TRBV5-6 and TRBJ1-1, reads DAGVTQSPTHLIKTRGQQVTLRCSPKSGHDTVSWYQQALGQGPQFIFQYYEEEERQRGNFPDRFSGHQFPNYSSELNVNALLLGDSALYLCASSWDRGRTEAFFGQGTRLTVV.

This chain connects TRBV29-1 to TRBJ1-2, with no clear D. CDR3 length: 12 amino acids. Germline V gene sequence: CDR1 SQVTM, CDR2 ANQGSEA. V dropped 4 bases and J dropped 1 base, with 7 bases sitting between them. CDR3 sequence (DNA): TGCAGCGTTGTTCGGGATAACTATGGCTACACCTTC. Residues: CSVVRDNYGYTF.

The chain employs TRBV25-1 and TRBJ2-3; 7 nucleotides align to TRBD1. The CDR3 is 12 residues long. Germline CDR1 MGHDK, CDR2 SYGVNS. V lost 6 bases to trimming and J lost 3 bases; unmatched junction nucleotides: 0. For the CDR3, the DNA is TGTGCCAGCAGCAGGGGGACAGATACGCAGTATTTT. Its protein product is CASSRGTDTQYF.